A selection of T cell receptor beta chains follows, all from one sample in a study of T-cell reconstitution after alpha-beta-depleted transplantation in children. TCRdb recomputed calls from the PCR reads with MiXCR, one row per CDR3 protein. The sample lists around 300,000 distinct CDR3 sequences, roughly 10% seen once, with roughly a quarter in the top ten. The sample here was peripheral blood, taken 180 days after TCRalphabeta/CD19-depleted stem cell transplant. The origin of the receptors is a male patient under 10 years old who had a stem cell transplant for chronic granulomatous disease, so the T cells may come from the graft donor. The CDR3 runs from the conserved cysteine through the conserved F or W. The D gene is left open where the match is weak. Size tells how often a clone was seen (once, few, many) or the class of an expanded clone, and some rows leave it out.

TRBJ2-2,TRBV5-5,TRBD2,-,CASRSPSGRDTGELFF,TGTGCCAGCAGGTCTCCTAGCGGGAGGGACACCGGGGAGCTGTTTTTT
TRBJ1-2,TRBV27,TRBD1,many,CASSLRGGGRSVDGYTF,TGTGCCAGCAGTTTAAGGGGAGGGGGCAGGAGCGTTGATGGCTACACCTTC
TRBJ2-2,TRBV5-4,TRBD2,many,CASSFLAGGPGTGELFF,TGTGCCAGCAGCTTCCTGGCGGGAGGGCCCGGCACCGGGGAGCTGTTTTTT
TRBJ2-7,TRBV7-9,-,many,CASSSPTYEQYF,TGTGCCAGCAGCTCCCCAACCTACGAGCAGTACTTC
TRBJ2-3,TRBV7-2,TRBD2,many,CASSYKTSGRVDTQYF,TGTGCCAGCAGCTATAAGACTAGCGGGAGAGTTGATACGCAGTATTTT
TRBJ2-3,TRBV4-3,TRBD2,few,CASSQDRAGGPDTQYF,TGCGCCAGCAGCCAAGATCGAGCGGGAGGGCCGGATACGCAGTATTTT
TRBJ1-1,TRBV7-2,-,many,CASSLVVSGKGNTEAFF,TGTGCCAGCAGCTTAGTGGTATCAGGGAAGGGGAACACTGAAGCTTTCTTT
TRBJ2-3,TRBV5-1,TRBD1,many,CASSSTGGLDERGTQYF,TGCGCCAGCAGCTCGACAGGGGGCCTAGACGAACGAGGTACGCAGTATTTT
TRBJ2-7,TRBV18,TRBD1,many,CASSRQGQVSYEQYF,TGTGCCAGCTCACGTCAGGGACAGGTCTCCTACGAGCAGTACTTC
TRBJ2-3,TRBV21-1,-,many,CASSKDRGRTDTQYF,TGTGCCAGCAGCAAAGACAGGGGGCGCACAGATACGCAGTATTTT
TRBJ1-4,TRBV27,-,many,CASSPLVGRRGEKLFF,TGTGCCAGCAGTCCCTTAGTGGGCCGGCGCGGTGAAAAACTGTTTTTT
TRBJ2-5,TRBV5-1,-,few,CASSLVSREETQYF,TGCGCCAGCAGCTTGGTGTCCAGGGAAGAGACCCAGTACTTC
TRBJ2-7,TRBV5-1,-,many,CASSFYPSSYEQYF,TGCGCCAGCAGCTTTTACCCCAGCTCCTACGAGCAGTACTTC
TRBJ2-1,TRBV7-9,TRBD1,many,CASSFRDRGSNEQFF,TGTGCCAGCAGCTTTCGGGACAGGGGGTCCAATGAGCAGTTCTTC
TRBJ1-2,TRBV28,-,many,CATHLTGPYGYTF,TGTGCCACCCATTTGACAGGACCCTATGGCTACACCTTC
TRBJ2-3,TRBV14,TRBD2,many,CASSQESGRGTDTQYF,TGTGCCAGCAGCCAAGAAAGCGGGAGGGGCACAGATACGCAGTATTTT
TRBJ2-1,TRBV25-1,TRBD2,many,CASSEVGGRKNNEQFF,TGTGCCAGCAGTGAAGTGGGCGGGAGGAAAAACAATGAGCAGTTCTTC